This passage covers 16 T cell receptor beta chains from one sample sequenced in a study of shared clonotypes between healthy human individuals. Naive CD8 populations comprised CD45RO-negative cells positively selected for CCR7, excluding terminally differentiated effector memory CD45RA+ cells. The protocol was immunoSEQ multiplex PCR, while the TCRdb copy is restricted to in-frame clones and leaves out a portion. The sample lists about 2.1 million clones; approximately 94% were seen once. The sequenced sample consisted of naive CD8+ T cells from PBMCs. Every receptor here comes from a man aged 18 to 30 in good health. Some clones in this sample may be carry-over from other donors' samples.

The V gene is TRBV5-1, the J gene TRBJ1-2; the D is unclear. Germline CDR1 and CDR2: SGHRS and YFSETQ. CDR3 size: 14 residues. Deletions cut 0 bases from V and 5 bases from J, with 11 bases between. Here the CDR3 reads CASSLALGVYGYTF. In DNA form, the CDR3 reads TGCGCCAGCAGCTTGGCCCTTGGGGTTTATGGCTACACCTTC.

The rearrangement joins TRBV5-4 to TRBJ2-1, with 7 bases lining up with TRBD2. This CDR3 contains 20 residues. Germline assignment: CDR1 SGHNT and CDR2 YYREEE (reference sequence). Trimming removed 4 bases from V and 8 bases from J; junction bases left unmatched: 27. The chain's CDR3 is CASSPSSRTSLFPRGDEQFF. CDR3 in DNA: TGTGCCAGCAGCCCCTCCTCTCGGACTAGTCTCTTTCCGCGGGGCGATGAGCAGTTCTTC.

This chain connects TRBV29-1 to TRBJ2-1; either TRBD1 or TRBD2 may supply D (5 bases each). The CDR3 is 14 residues long. Germline lookup yields CDR1 SQVTM and CDR2 ANQGSEA. Between the trimmed V and J ends, which lost 1 base and 8 bases, there was a span of 15 bases. CDR3 loop: CSVEGRGPRDEQFF. The CDR3, as DNA: TGCAGCGTTGAAGGCCGGGGCCCTAGGGATGAGCAGTTCTTC.

The V call is TRBV7-9, the J call TRBJ1-2, with TRBD1 as a possible D gene (6 bases). This CDR3 is built from 16 residues. V dropped 5 bases and J dropped 0 bases, with 16 bases sitting between them. The germline CDR1 and CDR2 sequences are SEHNR and FQNEAQ (reference sequence). The DNA of the CDR3 is TGTGCCAGCAGCCCCCCAGGGGTTGGGGCTAACTATGGCTACACCTTC. Its protein is CASSPPGVGANYGYTF. Based on the CDR3 plus reference TRBV7-9 and TRBJ1-2, the full variable domain is DTGVSQNPRHKITKRGQNVTFRCDPISEHNRLYWYRQTLGQGPEFLTYFQNEAQLEKSRLLSDRFSAERPKGSFSTLEIQRTEQGDSAMYLCASSPPGVGANYGYTFGSGTRLTVV.

About this clone: This sample includes further DNA sequences coding for the same CDR3. The chain links TRBV6-5 to TRBJ2-7; 8 positions match TRBD2. This CDR3 comprises 14 residues. The trim removed 0 bases at V and 3 bases at J, leaving 1 base unmatched. Germline values: CDR1 MNHEY, CDR2 SVGAGI. CDR3 sequence (DNA): TGTGCCAGCAGTTACTCAAGCGGGAGCTACGAGCAGTACTTC. It specifies CASSYSSGSYEQYF.

This chain connects TRBV6-4 to TRBJ2-3, with 7 bases fitting TRBD2. Trimming at V came to 4 bases and at J to 4 bases, leaving 5 bases not matched to a gene. Germline V gives CDR1 MRHNA, CDR2 SNTAGT. The CDR3 is 14 amino acids. Written as DNA, the CDR3 is TGTGCCAGCAGTGGCGGGAGAGGGTCAGATACGCAGTATTTT. This sequence encodes CASSGGRGSDTQYF.

The chain carries TRBV6-5 and TRBJ1-5; possibly TRBD1 for D (6 bases). CDR1 MNHEY and CDR2 SVGAGI come from the germline V gene. Between the trimmed V and J ends, which lost 2 bases and 4 bases, there was a span of 15 bases. The CDR3 consists of 16 residues. The CDR3 nucleotides read TGTGCCAGCAGTTACCGGGGGTTAGGGGGAAATCAGCCCCAGCATTTT. Its translation is CASSYRGLGGNQPQHF.

The chain carries TRBV4-1 and TRBJ2-7, with TRBD2 matching 10 bases. Germline loops: CDR1 MGHRA, CDR2 YSYEKL. CDR3 length: 16 residues. J gave up 4 bases and V 3 bases, and 9 bases lay outside the gene matches. For the CDR3, the DNA is TGCGCCAGCAGCCACCGAGGACTAGCGGCAACGTACGAGCAGTACTTC. It translates to CASSHRGLAATYEQYF.

The rearrangement links TRBV19 to TRBJ2-3; 8 positions match TRBD2. Unmatched junction bases numbered 16, after V lost 4 bases and J lost 4 bases. The CDR3 runs to 18 residues. CDR1 and CDR2 from the germline V gene are LNHDA and SQIVND (reference sequence). The CDR3 sequence is CASSKLSYGAGVADTQYF. DNA for the CDR3: TGTGCCAGTAGTAAGCTCTCCTATGGAGCGGGAGTAGCAGATACGCAGTATTTT.

This chain joins TRBV7-9 and TRBJ2-5; D is undetermined. The CDR3 has 12 residues. Germline V gene data show CDR1 as SEHNR and CDR2 as FQNEAQ (reference sequence). V was cut by 5 bases and J by 2 bases, with 6 bases left in between. CDR3: CASSPRQETQYF. The CDR3 bases are TGTGCCAGCAGCCCGCGTCAAGAGACCCAGTACTTC.

The chain couples TRBV19 to TRBJ2-3; D possibly matches TRBD1 or TRBD2 (6 bases each). V lost 7 bases, J lost 0 bases, and 14 bases lay in between. The CDR3 is 15 amino acids. CDR1 LNHDA and CDR2 SQIVND come from the germline V gene (reference sequence). As DNA, the CDR3 is TGTGCCAGTAACGGGGGCGGGATCAGCACAGATACGCAGTATTTT. Amino acid sequence: CASNGGGISTDTQYF.

The chain combines TRBV9 with TRBJ2-5; 8 bases map to TRBD1. The V gene end was trimmed by 6 bases and the J gene end by 5 bases; junction bases not matched to a gene: 3. The CDR3 length is 12 residues. The germline V gene has CDR1 SGDLS and CDR2 YYNGEE. CDR3 in amino acids: CASNRDRETQYF. CDR3 coding DNA: TGTGCCAGCAACCGGGACAGGGAGACCCAGTACTTC. Drawing the rest from reference TRBV9 and TRBJ2-5, the complete variable domain is DSGVTQTPKHLITATGQRVTLRCSPRSGDLSVYWYQQSLDQGLQFLIQYYNGEERAKGNILERFSAQQFPDLHSELNLSSLELGDSALYFCASNRDRETQYFGPGTRLLVL.

The chain is built from TRBV15 and TRBJ2-5; 13 bases agree with TRBD2. V lost 1 base to trimming and J lost 2 bases; unmatched junction nucleotides: 4. The CDR3 has 17 residues. CDR1 LNHNV and CDR2 YYDKDF come from the germline V gene (reference sequence). For the CDR3, the DNA is TGTGCCACCAGCAGAGCGCCGGGACTAGCGGGACAAGAGACCCAGTACTTC. Translating gives CATSRAPGLAGQETQYF.

Written as DNA, the CDR3 is TGTGCCAGCAGTCTCAGGGGGCGAATCTATGATGAAGCTTTCTTT. This codes for CASSLRGRIYDEAFF. J is TRBJ1-1 and V is TRBV6-5, with TRBD1 identical over 8 bases. The CDR3 consists of 15 residues. The ends lost 5 bases at V and 7 bases at J; junction bases unmatched: 12. In germline, CDR1 is MNHEY, CDR2 SVGAGI.

Worth noting for this clone: This sample includes further DNA sequences coding for the same CDR3. The V call is TRBV6-5, the J call TRBJ2-1; 7 bases match TRBD1. Germline CDR1 reads MNHEY; CDR2 reads SVGAGI. V was pared by 5 bases and J by 4 bases, with 8 bases of the junction left unmatched. The CDR3 is 15 amino acids. The CDR3 protein is CASSPNRGSYNEQFF. CDR3 bases: TGTGCCAGCAGTCCGAACAGGGGCTCGTACAATGAGCAGTTCTTC.

This clone was seen just once. The rearrangement links TRBV7-9 to TRBJ1-5, with 7 bases aligning to TRBD1. Germline values: CDR1 SEHNR, CDR2 FQNEAQ (reference sequence). J gave up 7 bases and V 1 base, and 10 bases lay outside the gene matches. The CDR3 is 16 residues long. The CDR3 loop is CASSLVTSGGGQPQHF. In nucleotides, the CDR3 is TGTGCCAGCAGCTTAGTCACATCAGGGGGAGGGCAGCCCCAGCATTTT.